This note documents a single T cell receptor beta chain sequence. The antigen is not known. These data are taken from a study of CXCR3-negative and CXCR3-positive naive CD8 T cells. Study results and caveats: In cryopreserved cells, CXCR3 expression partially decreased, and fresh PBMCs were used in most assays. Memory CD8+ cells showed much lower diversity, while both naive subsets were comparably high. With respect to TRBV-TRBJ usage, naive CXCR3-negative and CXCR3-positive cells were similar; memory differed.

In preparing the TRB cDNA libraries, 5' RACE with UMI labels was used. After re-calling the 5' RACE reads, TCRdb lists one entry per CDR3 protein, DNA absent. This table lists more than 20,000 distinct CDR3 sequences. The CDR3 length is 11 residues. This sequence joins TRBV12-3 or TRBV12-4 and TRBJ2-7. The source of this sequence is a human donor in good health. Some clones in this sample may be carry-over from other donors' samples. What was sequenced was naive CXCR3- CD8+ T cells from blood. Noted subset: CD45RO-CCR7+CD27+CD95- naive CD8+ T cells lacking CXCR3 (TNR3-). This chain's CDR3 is CASSYLYEQYF.